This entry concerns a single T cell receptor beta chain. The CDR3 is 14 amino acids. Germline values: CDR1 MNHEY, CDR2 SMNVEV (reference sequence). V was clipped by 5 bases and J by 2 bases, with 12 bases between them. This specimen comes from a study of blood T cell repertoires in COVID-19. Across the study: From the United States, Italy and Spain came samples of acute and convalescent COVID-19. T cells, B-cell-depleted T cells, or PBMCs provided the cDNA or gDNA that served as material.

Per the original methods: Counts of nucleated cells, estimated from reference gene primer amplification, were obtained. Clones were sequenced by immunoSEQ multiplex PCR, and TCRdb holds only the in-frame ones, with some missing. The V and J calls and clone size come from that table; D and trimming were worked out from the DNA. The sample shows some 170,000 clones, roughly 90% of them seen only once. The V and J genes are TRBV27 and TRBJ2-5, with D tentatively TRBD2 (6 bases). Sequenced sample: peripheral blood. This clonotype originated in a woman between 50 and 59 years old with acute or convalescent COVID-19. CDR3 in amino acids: CASSRNLAQETQYF. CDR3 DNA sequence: TGTGCCAGCAGTCGCAATCTAGCGCAAGAGACCCAGTACTTC.